The 28 T cell receptor beta chains below were found in one sample sequenced in a study of cytomegalovirus exposure and HLA in healthy donors. Primers included in the PCR were 60 Vbeta and 13 Jbeta primers. Profiled with immunoSEQ multiplex PCR; TCRdb holds only in-frame clones, not every one. The sample records 150,000 to 200,000 clones, more than 70% being singletons. The sample comprised PBMCs. The receptors come from a woman aged 40 to 49 in good health and CMV-seropositive.

CDR3 nucleotide sequence: TGTGCCAGCAGCTTAGTTCTCCATGGCTACACCTTC. This sequence encodes CASSLVLHGYTF. The chain carries TRBV7-9 and TRBJ1-2; D unclear. Trimming removed 1 base at V and 6 bases at J, with 6 bases between. This CDR3 is built from 12 residues. The germline CDR1 and CDR2 sequences are SEHNR and FQNEAQ (reference sequence).

The count of this clone is one. J is TRBJ1-2 and V is TRBV5-1; 8 nucleotides align to TRBD1. V shed 2 bases, J shed 2 bases, and the junction held 2 bases outside the gene matches. The CDR3 totals 14 residues. Germline V CDR1 and CDR2: SGHRS, YFSETQ. The CDR3 protein is CASSFRTGNYGYTF. The CDR3, as DNA: TGCGCCAGCAGCTTCCGGACAGGGAACTATGGCTACACCTTC. Together with reference TRBV5-1 and TRBJ1-2, the CDR3 gives the full variable domain: KAGVTQTPRYLIKTRGQQVTLSCSPISGHRSVSWYQQTPGQGLQFLFEYFSETQRNKGNFPGRFSGRQFSNSRSEMNVSTLELGDSALYLCASSFRTGNYGYTFGSGTRLTVV.

The chain has TRBV15 and TRBJ1-1; 7 bases match TRBD1. The V gene end was trimmed by 0 bases and the J gene end by 4 bases; junction bases not matched to a gene: 5. The CDR3 is made up of 15 amino acids. Germline CDR1 LNHNV, CDR2 YYDKDF (reference sequence). CDR3 nucleotide sequence: TGTGCCACCAGCAGAGATGACAGGGAATCCACTGAAGCTTTCTTT. Translating it yields CATSRDDRESTEAFF.

This CDR3 reads CASSQEAYNEQFF. In DNA form, the CDR3 reads TGTGCCAGCTCACAGGAGGCCTACAATGAGCAGTTCTTC. This rearrangement joins TRBV18 to TRBJ2-1; D may be TRBD2 (5 bases). The CDR3 has 13 amino acids. CDR1 and CDR2 from the germline V gene are KGHSH and LQKENI. V was pared by 4 bases and J by 2 bases, with 6 bases between.

The chain has TRBV7-8 and TRBJ1-2; unclear D gene. The CDR3 consists of 15 residues. The germline gives CDR1 SGHVS, CDR2 FQNEAQ. Trimming shortened V by 4 bases and J by 4 bases, and 16 bases separated the two germline ends. Written as DNA, the CDR3 is TGTGCCAGCAGCTCATCTCGGGAAATCGGCTATGGCTACACCTTC. Translated, it gives CASSSSREIGYGYTF.

DNA for the CDR3: TGTGCCAGCAGTGACAGGGACATCTGGAGCTCTGGAAACACCATATATTTT. It yields the protein CASSDRDIWSSGNTIYF. This chain joins TRBV28 and TRBJ1-3, with 7 bases that match TRBD1. There are 17 residues in the CDR3. The J segment lost 0 bases and the V segment lost 5 bases, leaving 10 bases of the junction unmatched. Germline lookup yields CDR1 MDHEN and CDR2 SYDVKM.

In this sample, this clone turned up a few times. This rearrangement joins TRBV7-9 to TRBJ1-1, with a weak D call TRBD1 (5 bases). Per germline, CDR1 SEHNR and CDR2 FQNEAQ (reference sequence). CDR3 size: 15 residues. V was pared by 5 bases and J by 3 bases, with 16 bases between. The CDR3 loop is CASSQRRQGHTEAFF. In DNA form, the CDR3 reads TGTGCCAGCAGCCAGAGGCGGCAGGGTCACACTGAAGCTTTCTTT.

The chain uses TRBV5-6 and TRBJ2-3; D might be TRBD1 (7 bases). Germline assignment: CDR1 SGHDT and CDR2 YYEEEE. The V end lost 4 bases, the J end lost 1 base, and 16 bases lay between the germline ends. This CDR3 contains 16 residues. CDR3 sequence reads: CASSIRTGGGTDTQYF. The CDR3 DNA sequence: TGTGCCAGCAGCATCCGGACAGGAGGGGGCACAGATACGCAGTATTTT.

The chain carries TRBV7-2 and TRBJ2-2; D not certain. Germline loops: CDR1 SGHTA, CDR2 FQGNSA. V was trimmed by 1 base and J by 1 base, leaving 4 bases between them. This CDR3 has 14 amino acids. The CDR3 DNA is TGTGCCAGCAGCTTAGTCAAGAACACCGGGGAGCTGTTTTTT. It encodes CASSLVKNTGELFF.

The chain uses TRBV5-4 and TRBJ2-3; 12 bases agree with TRBD2. V was pared by 4 bases and J by 1 base, with 1 base of the junction left unmatched. The CDR3 has 15 residues. Germline assignment: CDR1 SGHNT and CDR2 YYREEE (reference sequence). Written as DNA, the CDR3 is TGTGCCAGCAGCCGGACTAGCGGGGGCACAGATACGCAGTATTTT. Its protein product is CASSRTSGGTDTQYF.

The chain uses TRBV15 and TRBJ1-2, with a weak D call TRBD1 (5 bases). Germline CDR1 and CDR2: LNHNV and YYDKDF (reference sequence). The CDR3 has 17 residues. Trimming left V 3 bases short and J 0 bases short, with 17 bases between. CDR3 DNA sequence: TGTGCCACCAGCAGTCCGAAGGGGCCCTCGTCTAACTATGGCTACACCTTC. Translating it yields CATSSPKGPSSNYGYTF.

Notes on this clone: An end of the junction does not agree with germline; a read error may underlie this. V gene TRBV7-7 combines with J gene TRBJ2-5; 9 bases fit TRBD2. Germline V lookup: CDR1 SSHAT, CDR2 FNYEAQ (reference sequence). The CDR3 runs to 17 residues. The CDR3 sequence: CASSFGTSSAGGETQYF. Written as DNA, the CDR3 is TGTGCTAGCAGCTTCGGTACATCCTCAGCGGGAGGTGAGACCCAGTACTTC.

The chain has TRBV9 and TRBJ2-4; perhaps TRBD2 as D (5 bases). V lost 4 bases, J lost 5 bases, and 22 bases lay in between. Germline assignment: CDR1 SGDLS and CDR2 YYNGEE. This CDR3 is 17 amino acids long. CDR3 in amino acids: CASSSTVSSGGENIQYF. Here the CDR3 DNA reads TGTGCCAGCAGCTCCACCGTTAGCAGCGGTGGGGAAAACATTCAGTACTTC.

The chain uses TRBV5-1 and TRBJ1-4; possible D gene TRBD1, 5 bases. V lost 0 bases and J 0 bases, leaving 6 bases between the germline ends. Per the germline V gene, CDR1 is SGHRS and CDR2 is YFSETQ. The CDR3 spans 15 residues. Here the CDR3 DNA reads TGCGCCAGCAGCTTGGCGGGGGCAACTAATGAAAAACTGTTTTTT. It translates to CASSLAGATNEKLFF. Variable domain in full (rest from reference TRBV5-1 and TRBJ1-4): KAGVTQTPRYLIKTRGQQVTLSCSPISGHRSVSWYQQTPGQGLQFLFEYFSETQRNKGNFPGRFSGRQFSNSRSEMNVSTLELGDSALYLCASSLAGATNEKLFFGSGTQLSVL.

The V and J genes are TRBV18 and TRBJ1-5; 9 bases match TRBD1. Unmatched junction bases numbered 12, after V lost 6 bases and J lost 6 bases. The CDR3 totals 16 residues. Looked up from germline, CDR1 is KGHSH and CDR2 is LQKENI. As DNA, the CDR3 is TGTGCCAGCTCGGGATTAGGACAGGGGTTAGGTCAGCCCCAGCATTTT. This gives the protein CASSGLGQGLGQPQHF.

This chain links TRBV7-9 with TRBJ1-3; D is uncertain. V dropped 4 bases and J dropped 5 bases, with 18 bases sitting between them. CDR1 SEHNR and CDR2 FQNEAQ come from the germline V gene (reference sequence). The length of the CDR3 is 16 residues. The CDR3 is CASSSGSTGLRNTIYF. The DNA of the CDR3 is TGTGCCAGCAGCTCCGGAAGTACGGGGTTGCGAAACACCATATATTTT. Drawing the rest from reference TRBV7-9 and TRBJ1-3, the complete variable domain is DTGVSQNPRHKITKRGQNVTFRCDPISEHNRLYWYRQTLGQGPEFLTYFQNEAQLEKSRLLSDRFSAERPKGSFSTLEIQRTEQGDSAMYLCASSSGSTGLRNTIYFGEGSWLTVV.

This clone was found once. The chain carries TRBV4-3 and TRBJ2-1; TRBD2 matches 10 bases. CDR3 length equals 17 residues. V was pared by 4 bases and J by 5 bases, with 11 bases of the junction left unmatched. Germline loops: CDR1 LGHNA, CDR2 YSLEER. In DNA, the CDR3 is TGCGCCAGCAGCCCCCGAACACTAGCGGGACGCCACAATGAGCAGTTCTTC. The encoded protein is CASSPRTLAGRHNEQFF.

V usage is TRBV11-3 and J usage is TRBJ2-1; the match to TRBD2 covers 7 bases. Trimming at V came to 1 base and at J to 7 bases, leaving 10 bases not matched to a gene. From germline, CDR1 is SGHNT and CDR2 YENEEA. There are 16 residues in the CDR3. CDR3 protein: CASSLVGGSVGNEQFF. The CDR3 DNA follows: TGTGCCAGCAGCTTAGTTGGCGGGAGTGTTGGGAATGAGCAGTTCTTC.

This clone was observed a handful of times. The chain links TRBV28 to TRBJ1-3, with TRBD1 identical over 9 bases. In germline, CDR1 is MDHEN, CDR2 SYDVKM. The CDR3 has 17 residues. The V gene end was trimmed by 3 bases and the J gene end by 6 bases; junction bases not matched to a gene: 12. The DNA for the CDR3 is TGTGCCAGCAGTTTGGGCCCTTACAGGGGGCTTGAAAACACCATATATTTT. Amino acid sequence: CASSLGPYRGLENTIYF.

The genes are TRBV27 and TRBJ2-5; TRBD2 is a possible D gene (7 bases). The CDR3 runs to 18 residues. Per germline, CDR1 MNHEY and CDR2 SMNVEV (reference sequence). Trimming took 2 bases from V and 5 from J, leaving 24 bases between them. The CDR3 coding sequence is TGTGCCAGCAGTTTAGCCAGGGGACTACGTCCGTCTCTGGAGACCCAGTACTTC. Translation: CASSLARGLRPSLETQYF.

This clone was found a few times. The chain joins TRBV4-1 to TRBJ2-6; TRBD2 matches 12 bases. Germline V gives CDR1 MGHRA, CDR2 YSYEKL. The junction had 8 bases not matched to a gene; V was cut back by 1 base and J by 4 bases. The CDR3 covers 19 residues. The CDR3 protein is CASSQAPTSGSTGANVLTF. CDR3 coding DNA: TGCGCCAGCAGCCAAGCTCCGACTAGCGGGAGTACGGGGGCCAACGTCCTGACTTTC.

This sequence joins TRBV7-2 and TRBJ1-1; TRBD1 might be the D (5 bases). The CDR3 is 13 amino acids. Germline CDR1 reads SGHTA; CDR2 reads FQGNSA. The V end was cut by 4 bases, the J end by 5 bases, with 11 bases between. The CDR3 DNA sequence: TGTGCCAGCAGCTCCCTGGGGGGAACTGAAGCTTTCTTT. It specifies CASSSLGGTEAFF.

The chain carries TRBV11-3 and TRBJ2-3; D is unresolved. Trimming took 1 base from V and 2 from J, leaving 7 bases between them. From germline, CDR1 is SGHNT and CDR2 YENEEA. The CDR3 covers 14 residues. The CDR3 protein is CASSLGPNTDTQYF. CDR3 DNA: TGTGCCAGCAGCTTAGGGCCAAACACAGATACGCAGTATTTT.

The chain is built from TRBV7-6 and TRBJ2-3; D is ambiguous. This CDR3 comprises 16 residues. The ends were cut back, 5 bases at V and 0 bases at J, with 15 bases in the middle. CDR1 and CDR2 from the germline V gene are SGHVS and FNYEAQ. CDR3 region: CASSPASFRSTDTQYF. The DNA of the CDR3 is TGTGCCAGCAGCCCCGCTTCATTCAGAAGCACAGATACGCAGTATTTT.

The chain uses TRBV13 and TRBJ1-3, with TRBD1 matching 11 bases. The V segment lost 6 bases and the J segment 8 bases; nucleotides outside the gene matches: 9. From germline, CDR1 is PRHDT and CDR2 FYEKMQ (reference sequence). There are 15 residues in the CDR3. CDR3 residues: CASSSGTGGLDTIYF. The CDR3 DNA reads TGTGCCAGCAGTTCCGGGACAGGGGGGTTAGACACCATATATTTT.

This clone was seen a single time. The gene calls are TRBV27 and TRBJ1-1; 7 bases map to TRBD1. Germline loops: CDR1 MNHEY, CDR2 SMNVEV (reference sequence). After removal of 5 bases from V and 6 bases from J, the junction contained 15 bases not matched to a gene. This CDR3 contains 16 residues. The CDR3 sequence is CASSPTPRTGKAEAFF. CDR3 nucleotide sequence: TGTGCCAGCAGTCCTACTCCCAGGACAGGAAAGGCTGAAGCTTTCTTT.

This chain uses TRBV2 with TRBJ2-1; D is possibly TRBD2 (6 bases). The germline CDR1 and CDR2 sequences are SNHLY and FYNNEI. V lost 7 bases to trimming and J lost 8 bases, with 18 bases between them. The CDR3 runs 14 residues. The CDR3 is CASTLPGGVDEQFF. The CDR3 coding sequence is TGTGCCAGCACTCTACCTGGAGGGGTAGATGAGCAGTTCTTC.

The genes are TRBV7-2 and TRBJ2-7; 7 bases align to TRBD2. Germline CDR1 reads SGHTA; CDR2 reads FQGNSA. The CDR3 is 16 residues long. The J segment lost 6 bases and the V segment lost 1 base, leaving 12 bases of the junction unmatched. DNA of the CDR3: TGTGCCAGCAGCTTAGGGGCCGGCGGGAGCGCACGCGAGCAGTACTTC. It is translated as CASSLGAGGSAREQYF.